The 26 T cell receptor beta chains listed next were all sequenced from one sample in a study of early T cells in non-severe SARS-CoV-2 infection. TCRdb itself ran the 5' RACE reads through MiXCR, one entry per CDR3 protein. The sample consists of 50,000 or so distinct CDR3 sequences, 14% to 15% of them appearing once. The sequenced sample was whole blood, obtained at baseline. The source of these receptors is an adult who was a healthcare worker with PCR-confirmed SARS-CoV-2 infection or an uninfected control (not recorded which).

This clonotype was seen a few times. V and J are TRBV28 and TRBJ2-3; tentatively, D is TRBD2 (7 bases). This CDR3 region has 17 residues. V was trimmed by 5 bases and J by 2 bases, leaving 20 bases between them. The germline V gene encodes CDR1 MDHEN and CDR2 SYDVKM. CDR3 in DNA: TGTGCCAGCAGTCAAGGATTGGGGCGGGGGCCCACAGATACGCAGTATTTT. As protein: CASSQGLGRGPTDTQYF.

The genes are TRBV2 and TRBJ2-3, with 8 bases lining up with TRBD1. V lost 7 bases to trimming and J lost 5 bases; unmatched junction nucleotides: 11. CDR1 and CDR2 from the germline V gene are SNHLY and FYNNEI. The CDR3 is 15 amino acids. CDR3 residues: CASTLGQGSVDTQYF. The CDR3 DNA reads as TGTGCCAGCACCCTCGGACAGGGTTCAGTAGATACGCAGTATTTT.

The chain carries TRBV20-1 and TRBJ1-2, with D perhaps matching TRBD1 (5 bases). With 5 bases removed from V and 3 bases from J, the gap between germline ends came to 16 bases. The CDR3 runs to 14 residues. Germline V gene lookup returns CDR1 DFQATT and CDR2 SNEGSKA (reference sequence). The CDR3 region has the DNA TGCAGTGCTCCCGGGCTCCCGGGGCACTATGGCTACACCTTC. It translates to CSAPGLPGHYGYTF.

The chain is built from TRBV11-2 and TRBJ2-6; possibly TRBD1 for D (7 bases). Germline CDR1 and CDR2: SGHAT and FQNNGV. The CDR3 length is 18 residues. The ends were cut back, 0 bases at V and 1 base at J, with 13 bases in the middle. CDR3 loop: CASSLEGAGGSGANVLTF. The CDR3 nucleotides are TGTGCCAGCAGCTTAGAAGGAGCAGGGGGGTCTGGGGCCAACGTCCTGACTTTC.

The V and J genes are TRBV7-6 and TRBJ1-1; D not resolved. Germline V gene sequence: CDR1 SGHVS, CDR2 FNYEAQ. CDR3 size: 14 residues. Deletions cut 1 base from V and 0 bases from J, with 6 bases between. CDR3 in amino acids: CASSLVDMNTEAFF. The CDR3, as DNA: TGTGCCAGCAGCTTAGTCGATATGAACACTGAAGCTTTCTTT.

J is TRBJ2-3 and V is TRBV6-2 or TRBV6-3, with D perhaps matching TRBD2 (6 bases). The CDR3 length is 12 residues. V was shortened by 5 bases and J by 6 bases, with 9 bases between the two germline ends. The germline V gene has CDR1 MNHEY and CDR2 SVGEGT. DNA for the CDR3: TGTGCCAGCAGTACTGGAGGGGATACGCAGTATTTT. Residues: CASSTGGDTQYF.

The CDR3 protein is CASSHRGTSLFVEQYF. In nucleotides, the CDR3 is TGTGCCAGCAGCCACCGGGGCACTAGCCTTTTTGTCGAGCAGTACTTC. The chain couples TRBV27 to TRBJ2-7; tentatively, D is TRBD2 (6 bases). V was trimmed by 6 bases and J by 6 bases, leaving 24 bases between them. The CDR3 sequence is 16 residues long. Germline V gives CDR1 MNHEY, CDR2 SMNVEV (reference sequence).

This clonotype came up a few times. The genes are TRBV7-3 and TRBJ1-1; D is perhaps TRBD1 (6 bases). The germline gives CDR1 SGHTA, CDR2 FQGTGA. Between the trimmed V and J ends, which lost 0 bases and 3 bases, there was a span of 8 bases. The CDR3 covers 14 residues. The CDR3 sequence is CASSLTGGDTEAFF. The CDR3 coding sequence is TGTGCCAGCAGCTTAACAGGGGGGGACACTGAAGCTTTCTTT.

V usage is TRBV6-1 and J usage is TRBJ1-1, with D possibly TRBD1 on 5 matching bases. The CDR3 is 11 amino acids. With 6 bases removed from V and 10 bases from J, the gap between germline ends came to 12 bases. Looked up from germline, CDR1 is MNHNS and CDR2 is SASEGT. Here the CDR3 reads CASRDRFGAFF. In nucleotides, the CDR3 is TGTGCCAGCAGAGACAGATTCGGAGCTTTCTTT.

This clonotype was counted many times. The chain recombines TRBV28 with TRBJ2-2, with D tentatively TRBD1 (5 bases). The V end was cut by 10 bases, the J end by 1 base, with 10 bases between. This CDR3 is built from 13 residues. CDR1 and CDR2 (germline): MDHEN, SYDVKM. In DNA, the CDR3 is TGTGCCACGCTTCAGGGGAACACCGGGGAGCTGTTTTTT. It specifies CATLQGNTGELFF.

In its sample, this clonotype was seen a few times. V usage is TRBV12-3 or TRBV12-4 and J usage is TRBJ1-5; D is perhaps TRBD1 (5 bases). Trimming shortened V by 10 bases and J by 5 bases, and 18 bases separated the two germline ends. There are 14 residues in the CDR3. The CDR3 region has the DNA TGTGCCATAACGCGGGGCGCATCGGATCAGCCCCAGCATTTT. It translates to CAITRGASDQPQHF.

This clonotype was seen only a few times. The genes are TRBV11-2 and TRBJ1-3, with D perhaps TRBD1 (5 bases). The length of the CDR3 is 13 residues. Germline V gives CDR1 SGHAT, CDR2 FQNNGV. V lost 0 bases, J lost 7 bases, and 7 bases lay in between. CDR3 protein: CASSLDRGNTIYF. The CDR3 DNA sequence: TGTGCCAGCAGCTTAGATCGGGGGAACACCATATATTTT.

This clonotype was seen only a few times. This chain connects TRBV10-3 to TRBJ2-5, with 7 bases lining up with TRBD2. Germline V gene sequence: CDR1 ENHRY, CDR2 SYGVKD. Unmatched junction bases numbered 4, after V lost 4 bases and J lost 2 bases. The CDR3 covers 14 residues. Here the CDR3 DNA reads TGTGCCATCAGTGGTGGTAGCGGGCAAGAGACCCAGTACTTC. Protein product: CAISGGSGQETQYF.

This clonotype has only a few counts. The chain uses TRBV20-1 and TRBJ2-7, with D maybe TRBD1 (6 bases). In germline, CDR1 is DFQATT, CDR2 SNEGSKA (reference sequence). The CDR3 spans 16 residues. V was clipped by 2 bases and J by 0 bases, with 17 bases between them. CDR3 DNA sequence: TGCAGTGCTAGACCCGAGACAGGCGTCAGCTCCTACGAGCAGTACTTC. It is translated as CSARPETGVSSYEQYF.

The gene calls are TRBV5-4 and TRBJ2-3; the match to TRBD2 covers 12 bases. CDR1 and CDR2 from the germline V gene are SGHNT and YYREEE (reference sequence). Germline trimming cut 5 bases from V and 5 bases from J; bases unmatched to any gene: 12. There are 17 residues in the CDR3. DNA for the CDR3: TGTGCCAGCAGTTTCCTCCTAGCGGGAGGGCGATTAGATACGCAGTATTTT. It translates to CASSFLLAGGRLDTQYF. The full variable domain, with the rest looked up from reference TRBV5-4 and TRBJ2-3, is ETGVTQSPTHLIKTRGQQVTLRCSSQSGHNTVSWYQQALGQGPQFIFQYYREEENGRGNFPPRFSGLQFPNYSSELNVNALELDDSALYLCASSFLLAGGRLDTQYFGPGTRLTVL.

By its share, this clonotype is medium-sized. This sequence joins TRBV24-1 and TRBJ1-1; the match to TRBD1 covers 9 bases. J was trimmed by 4 bases and V by 4 bases; bases with no gene match: 15. In germline, CDR1 is KGHDR, CDR2 SFDVKD. CDR3 length: 18 amino acids. CDR3 loop: CATSDPNSPTGGITEAFF. The CDR3 nucleotides read TGTGCCACCAGTGACCCGAATAGCCCGACAGGGGGGATCACTGAAGCTTTCTTT.

This clonotype showed up many times. The rearrangement joins TRBV20-1 to TRBJ1-6; the D is unclear. The CDR3 loop spans 12 amino acids. V gave up 3 bases and J gave up 10 bases, with 10 bases separating them. CDR1 is DFQATT, CDR2 SNEGSKA, per germline (reference sequence). DNA of the CDR3: TGCAGTGCTAGCCCACGGGGATCACCCCTCCACTTT. It is translated as CSASPRGSPLHF.

V is TRBV9 and J is TRBJ1-5; D call uncertain. The CDR3 loop spans 14 amino acids. Between the trimmed V and J ends, which lost 0 bases and 2 bases, there was a span of 6 bases. Germline CDR1 is SGDLS and CDR2 is YYNGEE. CDR3 region: CASSVGQGNQPQHF. The CDR3 DNA sequence: TGTGCCAGCAGCGTAGGTCAGGGCAATCAGCCCCAGCATTTT. Looking up the rest from reference TRBV9 and TRBJ1-5 gives the full variable domain: DSGVTQTPKHLITATGQRVTLRCSPRSGDLSVYWYQQSLDQGLQFLIQYYNGEERAKGNILERFSAQQFPDLHSELNLSSLELGDSALYFCASSVGQGNQPQHFGDGTRLSIL.

This clonotype was counted only a few times. The rearrangement joins TRBV18 to TRBJ2-5; D not certain. Germline CDR1 is KGHSH and CDR2 is LQKENI. V was cut by 5 bases and J by 0 bases, with 13 bases left in between. The CDR3 totals 15 residues. The CDR3 DNA sequence: TGTGCCAGCTCAAGGATGTCCCGTAACCAAGAGACCCAGTACTTC. This codes for CASSRMSRNQETQYF.

In this sample, this clonotype turned up many times. The chain links TRBV29-1 to TRBJ2-7; the match to TRBD2 covers 7 bases. Germline CDR1 and CDR2: SQVTM and ANQGSEA. The CDR3 has 12 amino acids. J gave up 3 bases and V 4 bases, and 3 bases lay outside the gene matches. In DNA, the CDR3 is TGCAGCGTTGCCGGGGACTACTACGAGCAGTACTTC. This sequence encodes CSVAGDYYEQYF.

This clonotype has a count of ten or more. This chain links TRBV3-1 with TRBJ2-3; tentatively, D is TRBD1 (7 bases). Deletions cut 8 bases from V and 4 bases from J, with 16 bases between. This CDR3 contains 14 residues. The germline V gene encodes CDR1 LGHDT and CDR2 YNNKEL (reference sequence). The CDR3 sequence: CASEGGTGADTQYF. CDR3 nucleotides: TGTGCCAGCGAAGGGGGCACGGGAGCAGATACGCAGTATTTT.

This clonotype was detected many times. The gene calls are TRBV12-3 or TRBV12-4 and TRBJ1-1; 7 bases map to TRBD1. This CDR3 has 15 residues. After removal of 7 bases from V and 0 bases from J, the junction contained 8 bases not matched to a gene. CDR3 bases: TGTGCCAGCACCTCACAGGGGTTAATGAACACTGAAGCTTTCTTT. Translating it yields CASTSQGLMNTEAFF.

This clonotype was counted ten times or more. The chain has TRBV6-5 and TRBJ1-4; 7 bases map to TRBD1. CDR1 and CDR2 (germline): MNHEY, SVGAGI. The CDR3 contains 16 residues. V dropped 2 bases and J dropped 7; count of bases not matched to a gene: 10. This chain's CDR3 is CASSYGTGDKGEKLFF. The CDR3 DNA follows: TGTGCCAGCAGTTACGGAACAGGGGACAAGGGTGAAAAACTGTTTTTT.

This clonotype was detected a few times. The chain has TRBV5-4 and TRBJ2-2; D unclear. The CDR3 is 14 amino acids. The V gene lost 4 bases and the J gene lost 2 bases, with 9 bases spanning the gap. CDR1 SGHNT and CDR2 YYREEE come from the germline V gene (reference sequence). The CDR3 protein is CASSRNLNTGELFF. As DNA, the CDR3 is TGTGCCAGCAGCCGGAACCTCAACACCGGGGAGCTGTTTTTT.

The V and J genes are TRBV11-2 and TRBJ2-3; the match to TRBD2 covers 10 bases. Germline V CDR1 and CDR2: SGHAT, FQNNGV. The CDR3 runs to 17 residues. J lost 3 bases, V lost 0 bases, and 6 bases had no gene match. The CDR3 spells CASSLDGASGRTDTQYF. The CDR3, as DNA: TGTGCCAGCAGCTTAGATGGAGCTAGCGGGAGAACAGATACGCAGTATTTT.

V gene TRBV12-3 or TRBV12-4 combines with J gene TRBJ1-5, with 7 bases fitting TRBD1. This CDR3 is 12 amino acids long. J was trimmed by 4 bases and V by 7 bases; bases with no gene match: 1. Written as DNA, the CDR3 is TGTGCCAGCAACAGGGGAAATCAGCCCCAGCATTTT. It is translated as CASNRGNQPQHF.